Below, 23 T cell receptor beta chains from the same sample are listed, as sequenced in a study of tumor-infiltrating lymphocytes in primary liver carcinoma. Germline DNA was also extracted, and blood RNA derived from unsorted whole blood. Starting from 500 ng of total RNA, TCR beta cDNA was produced with a primer in the constant region. Three-round nested multiplex PCR performed with slightly modified ARM-PCR produced the TCR beta libraries. A C-beta reverse primer and TRBV1-TRBV30 forward primers served in each of the first two PCR rounds, at 9 to 11 cycles apiece. TCRdb passed the multiplex PCR reads through MiXCR, listing each CDR3 protein once. The table records hundreds of thousands of distinct CDR3 sequences, about 62% of them present only once. The material sequenced was peripheral blood. Receptors originate from a man aged 35-49 years with primary liver carcinoma and hepatitis B virus infection.

The chain links TRBV20-1 to TRBJ1-2, with unresolved D. Between the trimmed V and J ends, which lost 1 base and 3 bases, there was a span of 6 bases. The CDR3 extends over 12 amino acids. Germline CDR1 reads DFQATT; CDR2 reads SNEGSKA (reference sequence). CDR3 protein: CSARGEDYGYTF. The DNA of the CDR3 is TGCAGTGCTAGAGGCGAAGACTATGGCTACACCTTC.

The chain recombines TRBV5-4 with TRBJ2-3; D gene ambiguous. From germline, CDR1 is SGHNT and CDR2 YYREEE (reference sequence). Trimming removed 4 bases from V and 2 bases from J, with 11 bases in between. This CDR3 is 14 amino acids long. CDR3 nucleotides: TGTGCCAGCAGCGCAGACCCTTCCACAGATACGCAGTATTTT. Translated, it gives CASSADPSTDTQYF.

There are a few counts of this clonotype. The chain combines TRBV28 with TRBJ2-7; possibly TRBD1 or TRBD2 for D (5 bases each). CDR1 is MDHEN, CDR2 SYDVKM, per germline. The CDR3 is made up of 15 amino acids. Trimming pared 6 bases from V and 5 bases from J, leaving 20 bases between. CDR3 region: CASRSFEGSLDEQYF. The CDR3 nucleotides read TGTGCCAGCAGGAGTTTTGAGGGGTCGTTAGACGAGCAGTACTTC.

The chain employs TRBV7-3 and TRBJ2-7; D is perhaps TRBD2 (5 bases). This CDR3 is built from 13 residues. Germline CDR1 and CDR2: SGHTA and FQGTGA. Trimming cost V 1 base and J 6 bases, with 10 bases left between them. This CDR3 is CASSLIGRGEQYF. For the CDR3, the DNA is TGTGCCAGCAGCTTAATAGGACGGGGCGAGCAGTACTTC.

The chain recombines TRBV28 with TRBJ2-3; 11 bases are a match to TRBD1. Germline V gene lookup returns CDR1 MDHEN and CDR2 SYDVKM. This CDR3 comprises 15 residues. J lost 1 base, V lost 10 bases, and 7 bases had no gene match. The CDR3 nucleotides are TGTGCCACATCTAGGACAGGGGGCGGCACAGATACGCAGTATTTT. It translates to CATSRTGGGTDTQYF.

Comments on this clonotype: Since a much larger clone is just one base distant, this may be a read error. V is TRBV6-5 and J is TRBJ2-7; the D gene is possibly TRBD1 (6 bases). Germline V lookup: CDR1 MNHEY, CDR2 SVGAGI. The CDR3 length is 14 residues. Trimming pared 2 bases from V and 3 bases from J, leaving 11 bases between. Here the CDR3 reads CASSYTDSLYEQYF. The DNA of the CDR3 is TGTGCCAGCAGTTACACGGACAGTCTCTACGAGCAGTACTTC.

The sample holds a few counts of this clonotype. The chain recombines TRBV2 with TRBJ2-7; D remains ambiguous. Germline V lookup: CDR1 SNHLY, CDR2 FYNNEI. V was shortened by 3 bases and J by 5 bases, with 8 bases between the two germline ends. The CDR3 contains 12 residues. The CDR3 DNA sequence: TGTGCCAGCAGTGACCAGAACCACGAGCAGTACTTC. Protein: CASSDQNHEQYF.

This clonotype has a handful of counts. The genes are TRBV11-2 and TRBJ2-1, with D uncertain. The CDR3 has 13 residues. V lost 1 base, J lost 7 bases, and 8 bases lay in between. Germline assignment: CDR1 SGHAT and CDR2 FQNNGV. CDR3 in amino acids: CASSLGSVNEQFF. CDR3 bases: TGTGCCAGCAGCTTAGGTAGTGTGAATGAGCAGTTCTTC.

Comments on this clonotype: No conserved phenylalanine or tryptophan ends this CDR3, so it is likely a read error. The chain is built from TRBV5-4 and TRBJ1-2; D may be TRBD1 (5 bases). The CDR3 loop spans 15 amino acids. CDR1 SGHNT and CDR2 YYREEE come from the germline V gene (reference sequence). V gave up 4 bases and J gave up 4 bases, with 17 bases separating them. CDR3 residues: CASSTPRGAGYGYTS. In DNA, the CDR3 is TGTGCCAGCAGCACACCCCGAGGGGCCGGCTATGGCTACACCTCC.

A single count supports this clonotype. The CDR3 is CASSLDSEVGSPLHF. The CDR3 bases are TGCGCCAGCAGCTTGGATTCGGAAGTCGGGTCACCCCTCCACTTT. The chain recombines TRBV5-1 with TRBJ1-6, with D uncertain. V lost 0 bases, J lost 10 bases, and 14 bases lay in between. Germline-derived CDR1 and CDR2 are SGHRS and YFSETQ. The CDR3 sequence is 15 residues long.

This clonotype appeared many times. The genes are TRBV5-6 and TRBJ1-1; D is ambiguous. Germline V gives CDR1 SGHDT, CDR2 YYEEEE. The CDR3 extends over 11 amino acids. V was cut by 4 bases and J by 0 bases, with 1 base left in between. This CDR3 is CASSVNTEAFF. The CDR3 DNA is TGTGCCAGCAGCGTGAACACTGAAGCTTTCTTT.

With respect to this clonotype: A much larger clone lies one base from this, so it may be a read error. J is TRBJ1-1 and V is TRBV5-5, with D maybe TRBD1 (6 bases). The CDR3 runs 11 residues. The V gene's germline CDR1 is SGHKS and CDR2 YYEKEE (reference sequence). The CDR3 bases are TGTGCCAGCAGCCTCGGAGGGGGTGCTCTCTTT. Translating it yields CASSLGGGALF.

In the case of this clonotype: A much larger clone differs by one base, so this may be a read error. This chain connects TRBV6-5 to TRBJ2-7; 7 bases agree with TRBD1. The V and J ends lost 5 bases and 7 bases, in that order; junction bases with no gene match: 14. The V gene's germline CDR1 is MNHEY and CDR2 SVGAGI. CDR3 length: 15 residues. The CDR3 here is CASSRQSGQEGEQYF. CDR3 nucleotide sequence: TGTGCCAGCAGTCGTCAATCCGGACAGGAAGGGGAGCAGTACTTC.

Notes on this clonotype: Being one base from a much bigger clone, this may be a read error. The rearrangement links TRBV5-4 to TRBJ2-1, with 8 bases fitting TRBD2. The CDR3 extends over 15 amino acids. V gave up 4 bases and J gave up 6 bases; unmatched junction bases: 9. Germline V CDR1 and CDR2: SGHNT, YYREEE (reference sequence). CDR3 nucleotides: TGTGCCAGCAGCGTTACTAGCGGAGGAGTCAATGAGCAGTTCTTC. It specifies CASSVTSGGVNEQFF.

Comment on this clonotype: A single base separates this from a much larger clone, so it may be a read error. The chain couples TRBV4-3 to TRBJ2-7; D remains unclear. The CDR3 contains 15 residues. Looked up from germline, CDR1 is LGHNA and CDR2 is YSLEER. CDR3 protein: CVSSQADGVSYEQYF. The CDR3 coding sequence is TGCGTCAGCAGCCAAGCTGACGGAGTCTCCTACGAGCAGTACTTC.

The table lists this clonotype with many counts. The chain combines TRBV4-2 with TRBJ2-2; 10 bases align to TRBD2. The CDR3 totals 19 residues. J was trimmed by 1 base and V by 0 bases; bases with no gene match: 8. In germline, CDR1 is LGHNA, CDR2 YNFKEQ. This CDR3 reads CASSQDLGLAGENTGELFF. The CDR3 bases are TGTGCCAGCAGCCAAGATCTTGGGCTAGCGGGAGAGAACACCGGGGAGCTGTTTTTT.

There are many counts of this clonotype. The chain combines TRBV5-1 with TRBJ2-5; 7 bases are a match to TRBD1. Looked up from germline, CDR1 is SGHRS and CDR2 is YFSETQ. This CDR3 has 15 amino acids. V gave up 0 bases and J gave up 7 bases; unmatched junction bases: 9. CDR3 sequence (DNA): TGCGCCAGCAGCTTGGCACAGGGGCCTCTCGGGACCCAGTACTTC. Protein product: CASSLAQGPLGTQYF.

The V and J genes are TRBV19 and TRBJ2-6; tentatively, D is TRBD1 (5 bases). The CDR3 covers 19 residues. The germline gives CDR1 LNHDA, CDR2 SQIVND (reference sequence). Trimming stripped 5 bases from V and 0 bases from J, with 20 bases between. CDR3 in amino acids: CASSVDRTRYSSGANVLTF. The DNA of the CDR3 is TGTGCCAGTAGTGTCGACCGGACAAGGTACAGCTCTGGGGCCAACGTCCTGACTTTC.

On this clonotype: Compared with germline, one end of the junction differs, possibly owing to a read error. The chain links TRBV11-1 to TRBJ2-1; 8 bases align to TRBD1. From germline, CDR1 is SGHAT and CDR2 FQDESV (reference sequence). CDR3 length: 15 residues. The CDR3 spells CARSLVTGGGGEQIF. The CDR3 DNA follows: TGTGCCAGGAGCTTAGTAACAGGGGGAGGTGGTGAGCAGATCTTC.

The chain recombines TRBV5-1 with TRBJ1-4, with D perhaps TRBD1 (5 bases). In germline, CDR1 is SGHRS, CDR2 YFSETQ. The ends were cut back, 4 bases at V and 3 bases at J, with 16 bases in the middle. The CDR3 sequence is 16 residues long. As DNA, the CDR3 is TGCGCCAGCAGCCTTGTAGGGCGGGGGGCTAATGAAAAACTGTTTTTT. It encodes CASSLVGRGANEKLFF.

This clonotype showed up many times. The chain carries TRBV5-1 and TRBJ2-1; 7 bases align to TRBD1. The CDR3 has 13 amino acids. The germline gives CDR1 SGHRS, CDR2 YFSETQ. V shed 2 bases and J 6 bases; nucleotides not matched to a gene: 2. The CDR3 DNA reads as TGCGCCAGCAGCTTAACAGGGGTCAATGAGCAGTTCTTC. Encoded protein: CASSLTGVNEQFF.

On this clonotype itself: A read error is likely, as this CDR3 ends without the conserved phenylalanine or tryptophan. The limits of the CDR3 on the DNA are not certain, so only TCRdb's listed CDR3 is given. V gene TRBV12-3 or TRBV12-4 combines with J gene TRBJ2-7; the table names TRBD2, a call not compared with the DNA. The CDR3 region is 12 residues in length, termini included. CDR3 sequence: CASKVLAGEQYL.

This clonotype was recorded a few times. The chain is built from TRBV6-1 and TRBJ1-2; D gene unclear. The CDR3 has 12 amino acids. V shed 8 bases and J shed 8 bases, with 15 bases lying between them. Germline V gives CDR1 MNHNS, CDR2 SASEGT. The CDR3 DNA reads as TGTGCCAGCGCCTCACAAAACTGGGGCTACACCTTC. It specifies CASASQNWGYTF.